The entry that follows covers one T cell receptor (beta chain) sequence. The record originates from a study of beta chain features in type 1 diabetes. CDR3 length: 11 amino acids. Trimming pared 5 bases from V and 2 bases from J, leaving 7 bases between. Germline CDR1 and CDR2: GTSNPN and SVGIG (reference sequence). The entirety of the isolated RNA underwent reverse transcription, so expressed TCRB transcripts were sequenced. Profiled with immunoSEQ multiplex PCR; TCRdb holds only in-frame clones, not every one. The top ten clones hold 0.5% to 0.75% of a sample with more than 150,000 clones, more than 10% of them seen once.

Sequencing was performed on central memory CD4+ T cells from blood. V gene TRBV30 combines with J gene TRBJ2-7; D gene unclear. The clonotype originates from a woman aged 18-30 years in good health. This CDR3 reads CAWGTAYEQYF. CDR3 in DNA: TGTGCCTGGGGTACAGCCTACGAGCAGTACTTC.